This entry describes one T cell receptor (beta chain). The antigen is unknown. The PCR had 60 Vbeta and 13 Jbeta primers. Generated by immunoSEQ multiplex PCR, the TCRdb table keeps only in-frame clones and is missing some. The data contain under 95,000 clones, over 75% of them singletons. Deletions cut 6 bases from V and 9 bases from J, with 15 bases between. Per the germline V gene, CDR1 is MNHEY and CDR2 is SVGAGI. The CDR3 spans 14 residues. These data belong to a study of cytomegalovirus exposure and HLA in healthy donors. As for the study in general: An analysis done earlier identified around 100 million unique TCR beta sequences from approximately 170 million T cells. Clustering assigned about 79% of the approximately 400 genotyped donors to the Caucasian-associated ancestry cluster. Study-wide points: Among TCR beta chains of equal frequency, HLA-associated ones were more clonally expanded in a later analysis.

This receptor was identified in a man aged 30 to 45 in good health and CMV-seropositive. The rearrangement links TRBV6-5 to TRBJ1-6; a possible D gene is TRBD1 (5 bases). The sample taken for sequencing was PBMCs. CDR3 protein: CASSPSSGGSPLHF. In DNA, the CDR3 is TGTGCCAGCAGCCCCTCCTCGGGGGGTTCACCCCTCCACTTT.